This passage covers 14 T cell receptor beta chains from one sample sequenced in a study of control samples from healthy donors and cancer patients. Some clones are missing from TCRdb's copy, which holds only in-frame ones; the method was immunoSEQ multiplex PCR. Of approximately 150,000 clones listed, approximately 94% are singletons. The specimen was PBMCs. These TCRs come from a man aged 55 to 70 with colorectal cancer.

The rearrangement joins TRBV14 to TRBJ2-3; 7 positions agree with TRBD2. This CDR3 spans 17 amino acids. Germline lookup yields CDR1 SGHDN and CDR2 FVKESK. With V trimmed by 0 bases and J by 6 bases, 12 bases remained unmatched. The CDR3, as DNA: TGTGCCAGCAGCCAAGATCCAACGGGGGGAGTCCAGGATACGCAGTATTTT. Residues: CASSQDPTGGVQDTQYF.

A word on this clone: Other nucleotide sequences from this sample produce the same CDR3. V is TRBV3-1 (or the pseudogene TRBV3-2) and J is TRBJ1-5; 7 positions match TRBD1. The germline V gene has CDR1 LGHDT and CDR2 YNNKEL (reference sequence). The CDR3 has 14 residues. The ends lost 3 bases at V and 6 bases at J; junction bases unmatched: 5. In DNA, the CDR3 is TGTGCCAGCAGCCAGACAGGGAGCGGTCAGCCCCAGCATTTT. Amino acids: CASSQTGSGQPQHF.

The chain carries TRBV24-1 and TRBJ2-5, with D perhaps TRBD2 (5 bases). V dropped 5 bases and J dropped 0 bases, with 6 bases sitting between them. The CDR3 covers 13 residues. CDR1 is KGHDR and CDR2 is SFDVKD in the germline V gene. CDR3 sequence: CATSGGYQETQYF. The CDR3 DNA sequence: TGTGCCACCAGTGGCGGGTACCAAGAGACCCAGTACTTC.

This sequence joins TRBV29-1 and TRBJ2-5, with 9 bases that match TRBD1. With V trimmed by 7 bases and J by 5 bases, 8 bases remained unmatched. The CDR3 runs 13 residues. Germline CDR1 is SQVTM and CDR2 is ANQGSEA. This CDR3 is CSARPTGGETQYF. CDR3 sequence (DNA): TGCAGCGCCCGACCCACAGGGGGCGAGACCCAGTACTTC.

This clone has more than one count but fewer than ten. The V call is TRBV29-1, the J call TRBJ2-2, with 8 bases lining up with TRBD1. Unmatched junction bases numbered 9, after V lost 7 bases and J lost 8 bases. CDR1 is SQVTM and CDR2 is ANQGSEA in the germline V gene. This CDR3 has 13 residues. The CDR3 nucleotides read TGCAGCGGCTCGCAGGGGGCAGGAGGGGAGCTGTTTTTT. This gives the protein CSGSQGAGGELFF.

The rearrangement links TRBV2 to TRBJ2-2; no firm D call. The CDR3 covers 12 residues. Germline V gene lookup returns CDR1 SNHLY and CDR2 FYNNEI. Trimming cost V 7 bases and J 1 base, with 4 bases left between them. Here the CDR3 DNA reads TGTGCCAGCATGATGAACACCGGGGAGCTGTTTTTT. Protein product: CASMMNTGELFF.

The CDR3 is CASEGPGNTIYF. The CDR3 DNA sequence: TGTGCCTCCGAGGGGCCTGGAAACACCATATATTTT. This chain joins TRBV24-1 and TRBJ1-3; D is possibly TRBD1 (5 bases). Germline lookup yields CDR1 KGHDR and CDR2 SFDVKD. CDR3 length equals 12 residues. V dropped 12 bases and J dropped 2 bases, with 10 bases sitting between them.

The J gene is TRBJ1-6, the V gene TRBV20-1, with D uncertain. V lost 3 bases, J lost 3 bases, and 9 bases lay in between. Germline CDR1 is DFQATT and CDR2 is SNEGSKA (reference sequence). The CDR3 covers 14 residues. CDR3: CSASVSDYNSPLHF. The CDR3 nucleotides read TGCAGTGCTAGTGTGTCCGACTATAATTCACCCCTCCACTTT.

V gene TRBV6-5 combines with J gene TRBJ2-1; 8 bases are a match to TRBD1. V shed 2 bases and J 9 bases; nucleotides not matched to a gene: 6. In germline, CDR1 is MNHEY, CDR2 SVGAGI. This CDR3 has 14 amino acids. Written as DNA, the CDR3 is TGTGCCAGCAGTTACATCCATACAGGGGGTGAGCAGTTCTTC. Translating it yields CASSYIHTGGEQFF.

The chain uses TRBV6-2 or TRBV6-3 and TRBJ1-5; TRBD1 might be the D (6 bases). Per the germline V gene, CDR1 is MNHEY and CDR2 is SVGEGT. V dropped 5 bases and J dropped 7 bases, with 15 bases sitting between them. The CDR3 runs to 14 residues. The CDR3 is CASSQQGLGQPQHF. In DNA, the CDR3 is TGTGCCAGCAGTCAACAGGGACTAGGACAGCCCCAGCATTTT.

The chain is built from TRBV15 and TRBJ2-3; possibly TRBD2 for D (6 bases). V was shortened by 0 bases and J by 2 bases, with 12 bases between the two germline ends. Germline CDR1 is LNHNV and CDR2 is YYDKDF (reference sequence). CDR3 size: 16 residues. DNA of the CDR3: TGTGCCACCAGCAGAGAGAGAGGCGGGGCCACAGATACGCAGTATTTT. This gives the protein CATSRERGGATDTQYF.

The V call is TRBV4-3, the J call TRBJ1-2; 8 bases map to TRBD1. The V gene end was trimmed by 0 bases and the J gene end by 8 bases; junction bases not matched to a gene: 8. The CDR3 is 15 amino acids. Looked up from germline, CDR1 is LGHNA and CDR2 is YSLEER. In nucleotides, the CDR3 is TGCGCCAGCAGCCAAGAGGTCGGACAGGGATACGGCTACACCTTC. This codes for CASSQEVGQGYGYTF.

The chain links TRBV10-1 to TRBJ2-2; D may be TRBD2 (6 bases). V lost 6 bases and J 0 bases, leaving 14 bases between the germline ends. Germline V gene data show CDR1 as WNHNN and CDR2 as SYGVQD (reference sequence). The CDR3 is 16 amino acids. CDR3 residues: CASSNGGTSNTGELFF. The CDR3 DNA sequence: TGCGCCAGCAGCAACGGGGGTACATCGAACACCGGGGAGCTGTTTTTT.

This sequence joins TRBV7-2 and TRBJ1-1; 7 bases align to TRBD1. Germline V gene lookup returns CDR1 SGHTA and CDR2 FQGNSA. The V and J ends lost 5 bases and 0 bases, in that order; junction bases with no gene match: 3. This CDR3 spans 14 amino acids. The CDR3 sequence: CASSATGMNTEAFF. CDR3 bases: TGTGCCAGCAGCGCGACAGGGATGAACACTGAAGCTTTCTTT.